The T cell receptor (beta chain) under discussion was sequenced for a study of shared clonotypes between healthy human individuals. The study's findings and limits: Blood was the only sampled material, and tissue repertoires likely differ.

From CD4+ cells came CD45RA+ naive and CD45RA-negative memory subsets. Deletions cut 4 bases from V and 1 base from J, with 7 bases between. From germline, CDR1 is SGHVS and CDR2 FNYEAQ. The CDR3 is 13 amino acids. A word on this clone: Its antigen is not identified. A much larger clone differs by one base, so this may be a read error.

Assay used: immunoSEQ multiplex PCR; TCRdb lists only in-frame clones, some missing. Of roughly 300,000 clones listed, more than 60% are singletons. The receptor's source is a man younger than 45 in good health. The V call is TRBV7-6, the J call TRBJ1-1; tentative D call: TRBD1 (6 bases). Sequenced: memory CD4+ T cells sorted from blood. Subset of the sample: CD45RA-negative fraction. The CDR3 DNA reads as TGTGCCAGCAGCTCGGGACAGAACACTGAAGCTTTCTTT. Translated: CASSSGQNTEAFF.